Presented here are 31 T cell receptor beta chains from one specimen sequenced in a study of PD-L1 blockade in urothelial cancer. Here immunoSEQ multiplex PCR was the method, and the copy in TCRdb shows in-frame clones only, minus some. The sample lists about 110,000 clones, about 85% occurring once. The starting material was PBMCs, obtained around atezolizumab (anti-PD-L1) treatment. Source of these receptors: a man aged 50-60 years with urothelial cancer.

V is TRBV11-2 and J is TRBJ2-1; the match to TRBD2 covers 8 bases. Per the germline V gene, CDR1 is SGHAT and CDR2 is FQNNGV. The CDR3 extends over 13 amino acids. The V and J ends lost 8 bases and 8 bases, in that order; junction bases with no gene match: 8. The CDR3 bases are TGTGCCAGCCGGAGCGGGAGTAGCGATGAGCAGTTCTTC. It specifies CASRSGSSDEQFF.

The chain employs TRBV5-4 and TRBJ2-5; tentatively, D is TRBD1 (5 bases). CDR3 length equals 15 residues. Trimming cost V 0 bases and J 0 bases, with 9 bases left between them. Germline V gene data show CDR1 as SGHNT and CDR2 as YYREEE (reference sequence). CDR3 in amino acids: CASSLAAGNQETQYF. In DNA, the CDR3 is TGTGCCAGCAGCTTGGCGGCAGGGAACCAAGAGACCCAGTACTTC.

J is TRBJ2-7 and V is TRBV10-2, with TRBD2 matching 10 bases. The CDR3 is 15 amino acids. V was pared by 7 bases and J by 2 bases, with 8 bases of the junction left unmatched. The germline CDR1 and CDR2 sequences are WSHSY and SAAADI. This chain's CDR3 is CASKLAGGPPYEQYF. For the CDR3, the DNA is TGCGCCAGCAAATTAGCGGGAGGCCCCCCCTACGAGCAGTACTTC.

This chain connects TRBV2 to TRBJ2-7, with 10 nucleotides matching TRBD1. The CDR3 has 14 residues. Trimming cost V 5 bases and J 2 bases; bases outside gene matches: 3. The germline CDR1 and CDR2 sequences are SNHLY and FYNNEI. The CDR3 region is CASSSGTGAYEQYF. The CDR3 DNA reads TGTGCCAGCAGTTCCGGGACAGGGGCCTACGAGCAGTACTTC.

This rearrangement joins TRBV15 to TRBJ2-1, with a tentative D call TRBD1 (6 bases). The germline V and J ends were trimmed by 3 bases and 8 bases, with 11 bases remaining between them. The CDR3 sequence is 13 residues long. Germline CDR1 LNHNV, CDR2 YYDKDF (reference sequence). In DNA, the CDR3 is TGTGCCACCAGCAGGACAGGACTGCATGAGCAGTTCTTC. It specifies CATSRTGLHEQFF.

The chain joins TRBV6-5 to TRBJ2-1; TRBD2 agrees at 15 bases. Losses at the gene ends were 8 bases for V and 7 bases for J; bases not matched to a gene: 3. Looked up from germline, CDR1 is MNHEY and CDR2 is SVGAGI. This CDR3 is built from 14 residues. CDR3 sequence (DNA): TGTGCCAGCTTCGGACTAGCGGGAGGGAATGAGCAGTTCTTC. Its translation is CASFGLAGGNEQFF.

V usage is TRBV28 and J usage is TRBJ2-2; D gene ambiguous. The CDR3 is made up of 11 amino acids. Deletions cut 3 bases from V and 7 bases from J, with 3 bases between. The germline V gene encodes CDR1 MDHEN and CDR2 SYDVKM. CDR3 amino acids: CASSFIGELFF. CDR3 DNA sequence: TGTGCCAGCAGTTTTATCGGGGAGCTGTTTTTT.

The chain joins TRBV5-1 to TRBJ2-5; 9 positions match TRBD2. The ends lost 7 bases at V and 4 bases at J; junction bases unmatched: 8. Germline CDR1 and CDR2: SGHRS and YFSETQ. The CDR3 contains 14 residues. The CDR3 nucleotides read TGCGCCAGCCAAATAGCGGGAGAGCTAGAGACCCAGTACTTC. Protein product: CASQIAGELETQYF.

Here the CDR3 DNA reads TGTGCCAGCAGCCCGGACAGGGACAAGCAGTACTTC. It encodes CASSPDRDKQYF. V gene TRBV5-5 combines with J gene TRBJ2-7; 8 bases are shared with TRBD1. There are 12 residues in the CDR3. J lost 8 bases, V lost 4 bases, and 5 bases had no gene match. Germline V gene data show CDR1 as SGHKS and CDR2 as YYEKEE (reference sequence).

The chain carries TRBV5-8 and TRBJ1-6, with a tentative D call TRBD1 (5 bases). Germline V lookup: CDR1 SGHTS, CDR2 YDEGEE. The ends were cut back, 0 bases at V and 2 bases at J, with 6 bases in the middle. The CDR3 extends over 15 amino acids. The CDR3 loop reads CASSLGGAYNSPLHF. Here the CDR3 DNA reads TGTGCCAGCAGCTTGGGGGGCGCCTATAATTCACCCCTCCACTTT.

This chain joins TRBV11-2 and TRBJ1-1, with 10 bases matching TRBD1. Germline V gene sequence: CDR1 SGHAT, CDR2 FQNNGV. The CDR3 is made up of 16 amino acids. The ends lost 0 bases at V and 6 bases at J; junction bases unmatched: 7. The CDR3 coding sequence is TGTGCCAGCAGCTTAGATATAGGGGGACAGGGGTCTGAAGCTTTCTTT. It codes for CASSLDIGGQGSEAFF.

This rearrangement joins TRBV7-2 to TRBJ2-7; TRBD1 might be the D (6 bases). From germline, CDR1 is SGHTA and CDR2 FQGNSA. CDR3 size: 13 residues. Trimming pared 5 bases from V and 3 bases from J, leaving 11 bases between. Here the CDR3 DNA reads TGTGCCAGCAGCCCCCAGGGGCTCTACGAGCAGTACTTC. It encodes CASSPQGLYEQYF. Combining the CDR3 with reference TRBV7-2 and TRBJ2-7 gives the whole variable domain GAGVSQSPSNKVTEKGKDVELRCDPISGHTALYWYRQSLGQGLEFLIYFQGNSAPDKSGLPSDRFSAERTGGSVSTLTIQRTQQEDSAVYLCASSPQGLYEQYFGPGTRLTVT.

This chain joins TRBV28 and TRBJ2-5; no clear D. This CDR3 has 13 residues. V was clipped by 10 bases and J by 7 bases, with 19 bases between them. From germline, CDR1 is MDHEN and CDR2 SYDVKM. The CDR3, as DNA: TGTGCCATCTCTCGGCGGATGGTAGGGACCCAGTACTTC. Amino acids: CAISRRMVGTQYF.

The chain combines TRBV28 with TRBJ2-5, with 11 bases fitting TRBD2. Per the germline V gene, CDR1 is MDHEN and CDR2 is SYDVKM. The CDR3 has 15 amino acids. V lost 7 bases, J lost 1 base, and 5 bases stayed unmatched. CDR3 sequence reads: CASTQGLAVQETQYF. CDR3 nucleotide sequence: TGTGCCAGCACCCAGGGACTAGCGGTCCAAGAGACCCAGTACTTC.

This clone appeared once. The chain joins TRBV5-1 to TRBJ1-2, with 11 bases lining up with TRBD1. Losses at the gene ends were 4 bases for V and 8 bases for J; bases not matched to a gene: 10. Looked up from germline, CDR1 is SGHRS and CDR2 is YFSETQ. CDR3 length equals 15 residues. The CDR3 protein is CASSPSPGQGGGYTF. CDR3 sequence (DNA): TGCGCCAGCAGCCCAAGTCCGGGACAGGGGGGCGGCTACACCTTC.

This rearrangement joins TRBV10-3 to TRBJ2-1, with 11 nucleotides matching TRBD2. The CDR3 runs 15 residues. The trim removed 4 bases at V and 7 bases at J, leaving 6 bases unmatched. Germline values: CDR1 ENHRY, CDR2 SYGVKD. The DNA for the CDR3 is TGTGCCATCAGTGCGGGACTAGCGGACGGGAATGAGCAGTTCTTC. The encoded protein is CAISAGLADGNEQFF.

This clone was seen a handful of times. This chain connects TRBV2 to TRBJ1-2; no clear D. In germline, CDR1 is SNHLY, CDR2 FYNNEI. Trimming pared 4 bases from V and 7 bases from J, leaving 4 bases between. This CDR3 spans 10 amino acids. The DNA for the CDR3 is TGTGCCAGCAGTGGCGGTGGCTACACCTTC. The encoded protein is CASSGGGYTF.

J is TRBJ1-6 and V is TRBV18; TRBD1 might be the D (6 bases). CDR3 length: 17 residues. Looked up from germline, CDR1 is KGHSH and CDR2 is LQKENI. The V end was cut by 3 bases, the J end by 8 bases, with 20 bases between. The CDR3 DNA reads TGTGCCAGCTCACCCCAGGGGAGGGGCTCGAGTCATTCACCCCTCCACTTT. Amino acids: CASSPQGRGSSHSPLHF.

J is TRBJ2-7 and V is TRBV9; TRBD1 aligns across 10 bases. With 5 bases clipped from V and 5 bases from J, the junction kept 4 bases outside the gene matches. The CDR3 runs 13 residues. Germline V gene lookup returns CDR1 SGDLS and CDR2 YYNGEE. The DNA of the CDR3 is TGTGCCAGCAGTAAGACAGGGGGCGACGAGCAGTACTTC. Translating it yields CASSKTGGDEQYF.

This clone was counted a single time. The chain joins TRBV9 to TRBJ2-3; possible D gene TRBD1, 6 bases. V was cut by 4 bases and J by 4 bases, with 13 bases left in between. CDR1 and CDR2 (germline): SGDLS, YYNGEE. This CDR3 has 14 residues. CDR3 loop: CASSKGHRADTQYF. The CDR3 DNA sequence: TGTGCCAGCAGCAAGGGACACCGCGCAGATACGCAGTATTTT. The complete variable domain, with remaining parts taken from reference TRBV9 and TRBJ2-3, reads DSGVTQTPKHLITATGQRVTLRCSPRSGDLSVYWYQQSLDQGLQFLIQYYNGEERAKGNILERFSAQQFPDLHSELNLSSLELGDSALYFCASSKGHRADTQYFGPGTRLTVL.

CDR3 DNA: TGTGCCAGTAGTCTGGGCTGGACAGGAAACAGCAACTATGGCTACACCTTC. Translation gives CASSLGWTGNSNYGYTF. J is TRBJ1-2 and V is TRBV19; 7 bases are shared with TRBD1. The V gene end was trimmed by 5 bases and the J gene end by 2 bases; junction bases not matched to a gene: 14. The germline gives CDR1 LNHDA, CDR2 SQIVND (reference sequence). The length of the CDR3 is 17 residues.

This clone was observed a single time. The chain employs TRBV19 and TRBJ1-2; tentatively, D is TRBD1 (5 bases). The germline gives CDR1 LNHDA, CDR2 SQIVND (reference sequence). The CDR3 is 16 residues long. V was pared by 3 bases and J by 7 bases, with 21 bases between. CDR3 DNA: TGTGCCAGTAGTATCGTGTCGGCGGTCAGGGTGGCTGGCTACACCTTC. As protein: CASSIVSAVRVAGYTF.

This sequence joins TRBV4-2 and TRBJ2-7; D may be TRBD1 (6 bases). This CDR3 has 16 residues. V was trimmed by 0 bases and J by 5 bases, leaving 17 bases between them. CDR1 is LGHNA and CDR2 is YNFKEQ in the germline V gene. CDR3 sequence: CASSQDRAGGRNEQYF. CDR3 nucleotide sequence: TGTGCCAGCAGCCAAGATCGGGCTGGGGGCCGGAACGAGCAGTACTTC.

V is TRBV4-1 and J is TRBJ2-1; TRBD2 matches 7 bases. This CDR3 comprises 16 residues. Germline trimming cut 3 bases from V and 2 bases from J; bases unmatched to any gene: 7. The V gene's germline CDR1 is MGHRA and CDR2 YSYEKL. This CDR3 reads CASSHDPSGAYNEQFF. Here the CDR3 DNA reads TGCGCCAGCAGCCACGACCCTAGCGGAGCCTACAATGAGCAGTTCTTC.

This clone appeared a single time. V is TRBV7-9 and J is TRBJ2-3; tentative D call: TRBD2 (6 bases). V was trimmed by 4 bases and J by 7 bases, leaving 15 bases between them. The CDR3 runs 14 residues. Germline CDR1 SEHNR, CDR2 FQNEAQ (reference sequence). The CDR3 reads CASSSGLGWYTQYF. The CDR3 nucleotides read TGTGCCAGCAGCTCGGGACTTGGGTGGTATACGCAGTATTTT.

The chain uses TRBV30 and TRBJ2-7; 7 bases fit TRBD2. The ends lost 8 bases at V and 0 bases at J; junction bases unmatched: 7. Germline assignment: CDR1 GTSNPN and CDR2 SVGIG (reference sequence). The CDR3 is 13 amino acids. The CDR3 loop is CAKNERGSYEQYF. The DNA for the CDR3 is TGTGCCAAGAATGAGCGGGGCTCCTACGAGCAGTACTTC.

The rearrangement links TRBV27 to TRBJ2-7; weak D call: TRBD1 (5 bases). From germline, CDR1 is MNHEY and CDR2 SMNVEV (reference sequence). Between the trimmed V and J ends, which lost 5 bases and 5 bases, there was a span of 16 bases. The CDR3 has 14 amino acids. CDR3 sequence: CASSRGLDSDEQYF. The CDR3 region has the DNA TGTGCCAGCAGTCGAGGTCTCGACAGCGACGAGCAGTACTTC.

The chain couples TRBV28 to TRBJ2-1; no clear D gene. Germline-derived CDR1 and CDR2 are MDHEN and SYDVKM. Trimming stripped 6 bases from V and 7 bases from J, with 10 bases between. The length of the CDR3 is 12 residues. The CDR3 spells CASSETTNEQFF. CDR3 bases: TGTGCCAGCAGCGAAACTACAAATGAGCAGTTCTTC. The variable domain in full, with the rest retrieved from reference TRBV28 and TRBJ2-1, is DVKVTQSSRYLVKRTGEKVFLECVQDMDHENMFWYRQDPGLGLRLIYFSYDVKMKEKGDIPEGYSVSREKKERFSLILESASTNQTSMYLCASSETTNEQFFGPGTRLTVL.

The chain combines TRBV18 with TRBJ1-5; D remains ambiguous. The V and J ends lost 6 bases and 0 bases respectively, with 9 bases between them. CDR3 size: 14 residues. Germline loops: CDR1 KGHSH, CDR2 LQKENI. The CDR3 reads CASSHQDSNQPQHF. In nucleotides, the CDR3 is TGTGCCAGCTCCCACCAGGATAGCAATCAGCCCCAGCATTTT.

In this sample, this clone turned up once. J is TRBJ2-1 and V is TRBV28; D call uncertain. Trimming shortened V by 2 bases and J by 9 bases, and 11 bases separated the two germline ends. Germline CDR1 MDHEN, CDR2 SYDVKM. CDR3 length equals 13 residues. CDR3 sequence: CASSLSSIGEQFF. The CDR3 region has the DNA TGTGCCAGCAGTTTAAGTTCGATCGGTGAGCAGTTCTTC.

J is TRBJ1-2 and V is TRBV5-1, with D perhaps TRBD1 (6 bases). Germline V CDR1 and CDR2: SGHRS, YFSETQ. The V end was cut by 5 bases, the J end by 6 bases, with 11 bases between. CDR3 length equals 12 residues. The CDR3 reads CASSPEGDGYTF. DNA of the CDR3: TGCGCCAGCAGTCCTGAGGGGGATGGCTACACCTTC. Full variable domain (outside the CDR3, taken from reference TRBV5-1 and TRBJ1-2): KAGVTQTPRYLIKTRGQQVTLSCSPISGHRSVSWYQQTPGQGLQFLFEYFSETQRNKGNFPGRFSGRQFSNSRSEMNVSTLELGDSALYLCASSPEGDGYTFGSGTRLTVV.